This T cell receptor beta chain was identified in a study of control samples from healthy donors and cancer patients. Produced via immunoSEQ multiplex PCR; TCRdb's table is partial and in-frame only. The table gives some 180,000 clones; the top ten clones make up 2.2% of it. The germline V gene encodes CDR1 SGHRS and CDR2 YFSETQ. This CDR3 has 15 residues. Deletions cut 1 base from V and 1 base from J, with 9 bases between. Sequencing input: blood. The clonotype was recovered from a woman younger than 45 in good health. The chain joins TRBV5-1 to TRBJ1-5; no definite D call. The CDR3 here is CASSLSGISNQPQHF. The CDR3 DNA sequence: TGCGCCAGCAGCTTGAGCGGGATCAGCAATCAGCCCCAGCATTTT. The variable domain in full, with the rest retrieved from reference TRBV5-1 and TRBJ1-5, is KAGVTQTPRYLIKTRGQQVTLSCSPISGHRSVSWYQQTPGQGLQFLFEYFSETQRNKGNFPGRFSGRQFSNSRSEMNVSTLELGDSALYLCASSLSGISNQPQHFGDGTRLSIL.